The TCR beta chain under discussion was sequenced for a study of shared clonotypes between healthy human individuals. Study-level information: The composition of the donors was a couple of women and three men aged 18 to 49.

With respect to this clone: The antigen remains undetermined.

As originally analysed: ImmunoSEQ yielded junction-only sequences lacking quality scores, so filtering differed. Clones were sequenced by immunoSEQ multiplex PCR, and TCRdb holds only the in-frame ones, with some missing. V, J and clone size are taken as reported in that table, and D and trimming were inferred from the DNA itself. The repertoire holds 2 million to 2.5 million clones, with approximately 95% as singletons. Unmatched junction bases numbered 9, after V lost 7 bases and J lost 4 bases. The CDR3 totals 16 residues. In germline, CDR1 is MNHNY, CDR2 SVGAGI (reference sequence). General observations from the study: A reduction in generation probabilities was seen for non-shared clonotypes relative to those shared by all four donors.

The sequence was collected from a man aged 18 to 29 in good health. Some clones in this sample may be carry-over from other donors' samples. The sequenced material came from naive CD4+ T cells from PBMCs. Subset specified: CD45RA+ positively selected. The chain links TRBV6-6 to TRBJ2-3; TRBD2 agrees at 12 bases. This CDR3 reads CASTSGLAGSADTQYF. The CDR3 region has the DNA TGTGCCAGCACCTCCGGACTAGCGGGAAGCGCAGATACGCAGTATTTT.